This T cell receptor beta chain was observed in a study of technical replicates of blood from several donors. Using immunoSEQ multiplex PCR, the repertoire was profiled, and TCRdb retains in-frame clones only, with some absent. The sample includes about 56,000 clones, nearly 95% of them seen just once. Germline CDR1 and CDR2: SEHNR and FQNEAQ (reference sequence). There are 15 residues in the CDR3. V lost 2 bases to trimming and J lost 4 bases; unmatched junction nucleotides: 6. This receptor was taken from a human donor in good health. Some clones in this sample may be carry-over from other donors' samples. This sequence joins TRBV7-9 and TRBJ2-5; 8 nucleotides agree with TRBD1. Sample: PBMCs. This CDR3 reads CASSLPWTGRETQYF. The CDR3 DNA is TGTGCCAGCAGCTTACCTTGGACAGGGCGAGAGACCCAGTACTTC.